The T cell receptor (beta chain) under discussion was sequenced for a study of regulatory T cells in long-lasting Graves disease. Study information: Graves' patients, newly diagnosed, had taken antithyroid drugs under 3 months. The study, taken as a whole, reports: Lower TCR diversity was seen in persistent Graves' patients than in newly diagnosed ones.

This clonotype was picked up many times. Its antigen is undetermined. Combining iRepertoire HTBI primers with Arm-PCR of CDR3 regions, the authors built TCR beta libraries. TCRdb re-called the multiplex PCR reads with MiXCR, one entry per CDR3 protein. The data hold 450,000 to 600,000 distinct CDR3 sequences, with roughly 17% observed a single time. Time point given: newly diagnosed GD, antithyroid drugs for less than 3 months. Isolated PBMC RNA provided the starting material for the TCR library. This CDR3 region has 15 residues. Germline CDR1 reads SGHRS; CDR2 reads YFSETQ. Trimming removed 4 bases from V and 6 bases from J; junction bases left unmatched: 3. These data are also associated with another study on T cells in Graves' hyperthyroidism and ophthalmopathy. According to that study: Blood also held most thyroid clonotypes expanded beyond 0.001.

The chain employs TRBV5-1 and TRBJ2-1, with TRBD2 identical over 14 bases. This sample comprised peripheral blood mononuclear cells (PBMCs), obtained at new diagnosis, from a patient treated with antithyroid drugs. The clonotype comes from a man aged 35 to 55 with Graves disease. As DNA, the CDR3 is TGCGCCAGCAGCACGGGACTAGCGGGAGTCAATGAGCAGTTCTTC. Translating it yields CASSTGLAGVNEQFF.